This T cell receptor beta chain derives from a study of OX40 agonist ivuxolimab in advanced cancers. On the study more broadly: Participants, approximately 83% male, averaged roughly 60 years of age, ranging from roughly 23 to 80. Three patients, one with hepatocellular carcinoma and two with cutaneous melanoma, responded partially.

Blood samples were obtained at baseline, cycle 4 day 1, and cycle 7 day 1. Worth noting for this clone: As yet, its antigen is unknown.

Clones were read by immunoSEQ multiplex PCR, and TCRdb kept only the in-frame ones, dropping some. The sample includes tens of thousands of clones, 70% to 85% of them seen just once. Regarding the study as a whole: Compared with others, partial responders at 0.1-3.0 mg/kg displayed clonal expansion among the lowest.

Trimming stripped 7 bases from V and 1 base from J, with 17 bases between. Looked up from germline, CDR1 is LNHDA and CDR2 is SQIVND (reference sequence). The CDR3 contains 15 residues. The clonotype comes from an adult with an advanced solid tumor such as melanoma, head and neck, liver or kidney cancer. The chain is built from TRBV19 and TRBJ2-7; D may correspond to TRBD1 or TRBD2 (7 bases each). The sample in question was CD4+ or CD8+ T cells sorted from blood, obtained in a trial of the OX40 agonist ivuxolimab. The CDR3 nucleotides read TGTGCCAGTAACCCAGGGGGGGACGAATCCTACGAGCAGTACTTC. Its translation: CASNPGGDESYEQYF. The entire variable domain, with the rest obtained from reference TRBV19 and TRBJ2-7, is as follows: DGGITQSPKYLFRKEGQNVTLSCEQNLNHDAMYWYRQDPGQGLRLIYYSQIVNDFQKGDIAEGYSVSREKKESFPLTVTSAQKNPTAFYLCASNPGGDESYEQYFGPGTRLTVT.